The rows below give T cell receptor beta chains drawn from one sample of a study of blood T cells in healthy people across ages. TCRdb re-called the 5' RACE reads with MiXCR, one entry per CDR3 protein. Altogether about 1.8 million distinct CDR3 sequences are present, around half being singletons, with the ten largest covering over 2%. The sequenced sample was blood. Every receptor here comes from a woman aged 40 to 50 in good health. Each CDR3 is given with its conserved first and last residue. Each record gives: D gene, V gene, J gene, clone size, CDR3 protein, CDR3 DNA. D genes are given only for firm matches. Clone size, where shown, is once, few, many, or a class for clones that have expanded.

D gene: TRBD1
V gene: TRBV6-5
J gene: TRBJ2-7
clone size: few
CDR3 protein: CASSSPKGRGSYEQYF
CDR3 DNA: TGTGCCAGCAGTTCCCCCAAGGGCAGGGGGTCCTACGAGCAGTACTTC

D gene: TRBD1
V gene: TRBV6-6
J gene: TRBJ1-4
clone size: -
CDR3 protein: CASRIQGADEKLFF
CDR3 DNA: TGTGCCAGCAGAATACAGGGGGCGGATGAAAAACTGTTTTTT

D gene: -
V gene: TRBV4-2
J gene: TRBJ2-7
clone size: -
CDR3 protein: CASSQQGPSYNEQYF
CDR3 DNA: TGTGCCAGCAGCCAACAGGGGCCGTCCTACAATGAGCAGTACTTC

D gene: TRBD2
V gene: TRBV20-1
J gene: TRBJ2-5
clone size: -
CDR3 protein: CTGLAGGKETQYF
CDR3 DNA: TGCACCGGGTTAGCGGGGGGTAAAGAGACCCAGTACTTC

D gene: TRBD2
V gene: TRBV20-1
J gene: TRBJ2-7
clone size: -
CDR3 protein: CSAGEAGGINEQYF
CDR3 DNA: TGCAGTGCTGGAGAAGCGGGGGGGATTAACGAGCAGTACTTC

D gene: -
V gene: TRBV20-1
J gene: TRBJ2-3
clone size: -
CDR3 protein: CSASAGSFADTQYF
CDR3 DNA: TGCAGTGCTAGTGCAGGTAGTTTTGCAGATACGCAGTATTTT

D gene: -
V gene: TRBV11-2
J gene: TRBJ2-7
clone size: -
CDR3 protein: CASGLPQGSYEQYF
CDR3 DNA: TGTGCCAGCGGACTCCCTCAGGGATCTTACGAGCAGTACTTC

D gene: -
V gene: TRBV7-2
J gene: TRBJ2-7
clone size: -
CDR3 protein: CASSLGPFSYEQYF
CDR3 DNA: TGTGCCAGCAGCTTAGGACCCTTCTCCTACGAGCAGTACTTC

D gene: -
V gene: TRBV7-2
J gene: TRBJ1-4
clone size: -
CDR3 protein: CGSSLALSRGNEKLFF
CDR3 DNA: TGTGGCAGCAGCTTAGCCCTTAGTAGGGGTAATGAAAAACTGTTTTTT

D gene: -
V gene: TRBV29-1
J gene: TRBJ2-7
clone size: -
CDR3 protein: CSVGPLGPYEQYF
CDR3 DNA: TGCAGCGTTGGCCCTCTTGGGCCCTACGAGCAGTACTTC

D gene: -
V gene: TRBV28
J gene: TRBJ2-1
clone size: -
CDR3 protein: CASSPVGRNNEQFF
CDR3 DNA: TGTGCCAGCAGTCCAGTAGGCAGGAACAATGAGCAGTTCTTC

D gene: TRBD2
V gene: TRBV20-1
J gene: TRBJ2-1
clone size: -
CDR3 protein: CSARTSGGAFNEQFF
CDR3 DNA: TGCAGTGCCCGGACTAGCGGGGGGGCTTTCAATGAGCAGTTCTTC

D gene: TRBD1
V gene: TRBV20-1
J gene: TRBJ1-1
clone size: few
CDR3 protein: CSARTGVSTEAFF
CDR3 DNA: TGCAGTGCTAGGACAGGGGTTTCGACTGAAGCTTTCTTT

D gene: TRBD1
V gene: TRBV7-8
J gene: TRBJ2-7
clone size: -
CDR3 protein: CASSSNGQVYEQYF
CDR3 DNA: TGTGCCAGCAGCTCGAATGGACAGGTTTACGAGCAGTACTTC

D gene: -
V gene: TRBV4-2
J gene: TRBJ2-7
clone size: few
CDR3 protein: CASSQATNSYEQYF
CDR3 DNA: TGTGCCAGCAGCCAAGCGACTAACTCCTACGAGCAGTACTTC

D gene: -
V gene: TRBV20-1
J gene: TRBJ2-1
clone size: -
CDR3 protein: CSASPRWGLGSYNEQFF
CDR3 DNA: TGCAGTGCTAGTCCCCGGTGGGGTCTAGGCTCCTACAATGAGCAGTTCTTC

D gene: TRBD2
V gene: TRBV28
J gene: TRBJ2-1
clone size: few
CDR3 protein: CASELYLGTSGGATYNEQFF
CDR3 DNA: TGTGCCAGCGAACTCTATCTCGGGACTAGCGGGGGGGCCACCTACAATGAGCAGTTCTTC

D gene: -
V gene: TRBV11-1
J gene: TRBJ2-7
clone size: -
CDR3 protein: CASSSLGVGEQYF
CDR3 DNA: TGTGCCAGCAGCTCCCTGGGGGTAGGCGAGCAGTACTTC

D gene: -
V gene: TRBV4-2
J gene: TRBJ1-1
clone size: -
CDR3 protein: CASSQATQGRNTEAFF
CDR3 DNA: TGTGCCAGCAGCCAAGCAACACAGGGACGTAACACTGAAGCTTTCTTT